Below are 30 T cell receptor beta chains sequenced from a single sample in a study of patients and donors after allogeneic stem cell transplantation. A single record per CDR3 protein comes from TCRdb applying MiXCR to the RT-PCR reads. The sample carries about 88,000 distinct CDR3 sequences, around 48% recorded once. Sequenced input: blood, either unsorted or a sorted T cell fraction (not recorded which). These TCRs come from a human donor who was either an allogeneic HSCT recipient or a stem cell or donor lymphocyte infusion donor (not recorded which). It is not recorded whose cells these are; they may come from a transplant donor.

Only a few counts were recorded for this clonotype. V is TRBV7-8 and J is TRBJ1-5, with 7 bases identical to TRBD1. From germline, CDR1 is SGHVS and CDR2 FQNEAQ. The CDR3 has 17 residues. The V gene end was trimmed by 3 bases and the J gene end by 0 bases; junction bases not matched to a gene: 8. The CDR3 loop is CASSFGDSVYSNQPQHF. CDR3 nucleotide sequence: TGTGCCAGCAGCTTCGGGGACAGTGTATATAGCAATCAGCCCCAGCATTTT.

The chain couples TRBV28 to TRBJ2-5, with unresolved D. Per germline, CDR1 MDHEN and CDR2 SYDVKM. The CDR3 sequence is 10 residues long. Between the trimmed V and J ends, which lost 6 bases and 1 base, there was a span of 0 bases. The CDR3, as DNA: TGTGCCAGCAGCCAAGAGACCCAGTACTTC. As protein: CASSQETQYF.

The chain joins TRBV28 to TRBJ1-1; tentatively, D is TRBD1 (5 bases). CDR1 and CDR2 from the germline V gene are MDHEN and SYDVKM. The CDR3 runs 16 residues. V lost 4 bases and J 4 bases, leaving 19 bases between the germline ends. CDR3 DNA: TGTGCCAGCAGTTCCCGGGGCAGGGCGAAGAGCACTGAAGCTTTCTTT. Its protein is CASSSRGRAKSTEAFF.

The chain is built from TRBV28 and TRBJ1-1, with no clear D. This CDR3 has 11 amino acids. Germline V lookup: CDR1 MDHEN, CDR2 SYDVKM. V dropped 5 bases and J dropped 10 bases, with 11 bases sitting between them. The CDR3 coding sequence is TGTGCCAGCAGTGCGGCTGCCGGAGCTTTCTTT. Its protein product is CASSAAAGAFF. The full variable domain, rest sourced from reference TRBV28 and TRBJ1-1, is DVKVTQSSRYLVKRTGEKVFLECVQDMDHENMFWYRQDPGLGLRLIYFSYDVKMKEKGDIPEGYSVSREKKERFSLILESASTNQTSMYLCASSAAAGAFFGQGTRLTVV.

This clonotype has a handful of counts. V gene TRBV7-2 combines with J gene TRBJ1-5, with a possible D match to TRBD1 (5 bases). The CDR3 length is 13 residues. Trimming took 4 bases from V and 4 from J, leaving 8 bases between them. CDR1 SGHTA and CDR2 FQGNSA come from the germline V gene. For the CDR3, the DNA is TGTGCCAGCAGCTCATGGGGGAATCAGCCCCAGCATTTT. It yields the protein CASSSWGNQPQHF. The entire variable domain, with the rest obtained from reference TRBV7-2 and TRBJ1-5, is as follows: GAGVSQSPSNKVTEKGKDVELRCDPISGHTALYWYRQSLGQGLEFLIYFQGNSAPDKSGLPSDRFSAERTGGSVSTLTIQRTQQEDSAVYLCASSSWGNQPQHFGDGTRLSIL.

The chain carries TRBV11-2 and TRBJ1-2; D gene ambiguous. Germline V gives CDR1 SGHAT, CDR2 FQNNGV. CDR3 length: 14 residues. V lost 4 bases, J lost 0 bases, and 9 bases lay in between. The DNA of the CDR3 is TGTGCCAGCAGCTACCGGAGCCCTAACTATGGCTACACCTTC. Translated, it gives CASSYRSPNYGYTF.

This chain connects TRBV20-1 to TRBJ1-4, with 8 bases that match TRBD1. Germline lookup yields CDR1 DFQATT and CDR2 SNEGSKA (reference sequence). V trimming: 4 bases; J trimming: 8 bases; junction bases outside the gene matches: 15. CDR3 size: 16 residues. The CDR3: CSAKEQGASEKEKLFF. In DNA form, the CDR3 reads TGCAGTGCTAAGGAGCAGGGGGCTTCGGAAAAAGAAAAACTGTTTTTT.

The chain is built from TRBV4-3 and TRBJ1-2; a possible D gene is TRBD1 (6 bases). The CDR3 covers 14 residues. Looked up from germline, CDR1 is LGHNA and CDR2 is YSLEER. The V end lost 0 bases, the J end lost 4 bases, and 9 bases lay between the germline ends. This CDR3 reads CASSQDGGSYGYTF. DNA of the CDR3: TGCGCCAGCAGCCAAGATGGGGGCAGCTATGGCTACACCTTC.

CDR3 protein: CASSSPGSRVRDEQYF. In DNA form, the CDR3 reads TGTGCCAGCAGTTCCCCAGGTTCAAGGGTCCGGGACGAGCAGTACTTC. The chain recombines TRBV27 with TRBJ2-7; D is uncertain. Trimming pared 4 bases from V and 5 bases from J, leaving 21 bases between. CDR3 size: 16 residues. Per germline, CDR1 MNHEY and CDR2 SMNVEV (reference sequence).

In this sample, this clonotype turned up a few times. The V and J genes are TRBV10-3 and TRBJ1-2; 7 positions match TRBD1. Per the germline V gene, CDR1 is ENHRY and CDR2 is SYGVKD. The CDR3 consists of 18 residues. J gave up 2 bases and V 3 bases, and 15 bases lay outside the gene matches. CDR3 in amino acids: CAISDRGPDRATNYGYTF. The CDR3, as DNA: TGTGCCATCAGTGATCGGGGACCTGACAGGGCTACAAACTATGGCTACACCTTC.

The V gene is TRBV11-2, the J gene TRBJ1-1; D gene ambiguous. V was trimmed by 5 bases and J by 7 bases, leaving 17 bases between them. Germline V gene data show CDR1 as SGHAT and CDR2 as FQNNGV. This CDR3 region has 14 residues. The CDR3: CASSITWPTIEAFF. The CDR3 nucleotides are TGTGCCAGCAGCATTACATGGCCAACGATTGAAGCTTTCTTT.

The chain uses TRBV29-1 and TRBJ1-2; possible D gene TRBD1, 5 bases. This CDR3 contains 12 residues. With 6 bases removed from V and 2 bases from J, the gap between germline ends came to 10 bases. Germline lookup yields CDR1 SQVTM and CDR2 ANQGSEA. CDR3 region: CSVTSGNYGYTF. Written as DNA, the CDR3 is TGCAGCGTGACTTCAGGGAACTATGGCTACACCTTC. The variable domain in full, with the rest retrieved from reference TRBV29-1 and TRBJ1-2, is SAVISQKPSRDICQRGTSLTIQCQVDSQVTMMFWYRQQPGQSLTLIATANQGSEATYESGFVIDKFPISRPNLTFSTLTVSNMSPEDSSIYLCSVTSGNYGYTFGSGTRLTVV.

The rearrangement joins TRBV4-1 to TRBJ1-2; maybe TRBD1 (6 bases). The CDR3 has 15 amino acids. Trimming pared 5 bases from V and 3 bases from J, leaving 16 bases between. Germline V gives CDR1 MGHRA, CDR2 YSYEKL. The CDR3 is CASSKRGDTDYGYTF. Here the CDR3 DNA reads TGCGCCAGCAGCAAAAGAGGGGACACCGACTATGGCTACACCTTC.

This clonotype turned up a few times. V is TRBV27 and J is TRBJ1-5; 12 bases match TRBD1. This CDR3 has 15 amino acids. CDR1 is MNHEY, CDR2 SMNVEV, per germline (reference sequence). With 2 bases clipped from V and 5 bases from J, the junction kept 1 base outside the gene matches. For the CDR3, the DNA is TGTGCCAGCAGTTTAGGGACAGGGGGCTATCAGCCCCAGCATTTT. This gives the protein CASSLGTGGYQPQHF.

This clonotype showed up just once. The CDR3 does not end in the conserved phenylalanine or tryptophan, so this is likely a read error. The CDR3 spells CSARKDSKEGTEAFL. In DNA, the CDR3 is TGCAGTGCTAGAAAGGACAGTAAGGAAGGAACTGAAGCTTTCTTG. J is TRBJ1-1 and V is TRBV20-1, with D possibly TRBD1 on 6 matching bases. Germline CDR1 and CDR2: DFQATT and SNEGSKA (reference sequence). The CDR3 runs 15 residues. Trimming shortened V by 2 bases and J by 5 bases, and 18 bases separated the two germline ends.

The rearrangement uses TRBV4-3 and TRBJ1-1; D not certain. V was cut by 0 bases and J by 0 bases, with 8 bases left in between. From germline, CDR1 is LGHNA and CDR2 YSLEER. The CDR3 consists of 15 residues. CDR3 sequence (DNA): TGCGCCAGCAGCCAAGAAAGGAACATGAACACTGAAGCTTTCTTT. It translates to CASSQERNMNTEAFF.

The chain combines TRBV12-3 or TRBV12-4 with TRBJ2-5; 8 nucleotides match TRBD2. V lost 5 bases, J lost 5 bases, and 7 bases stayed unmatched. The CDR3 is made up of 14 amino acids. The CDR3 sequence: CASSTKREMETQYF. The CDR3 DNA sequence: TGTGCCAGCAGTACAAAGCGGGAGATGGAGACCCAGTACTTC.

This clonotype has a handful of counts. The chain recombines TRBV12-3 or TRBV12-4 with TRBJ1-3; maybe TRBD1 (5 bases). Deletions cut 2 bases from V and 4 bases from J, with 12 bases between. The CDR3 has 15 residues. In nucleotides, the CDR3 is TGTGCCAGCAGTTTAAGGGGTAAACCCGGAAACACCATATATTTT. Its protein product is CASSLRGKPGNTIYF.

Only a few counts were recorded for this clonotype. The rearrangement uses TRBV28 and TRBJ1-5, with a weak D call TRBD1 (5 bases). Trimming shortened V by 5 bases and J by 0 bases, and 14 bases separated the two germline ends. The CDR3 runs to 16 residues. Per germline, CDR1 MDHEN and CDR2 SYDVKM. CDR3 region: CASSLRRTYSNQPQHF. The CDR3, as DNA: TGTGCCAGCAGTCTCCGAAGGACATATAGCAATCAGCCCCAGCATTTT.

The rearrangement joins TRBV20-1 to TRBJ2-3; 13 bases agree with TRBD2. The length of the CDR3 is 17 residues. Per the germline V gene, CDR1 is DFQATT and CDR2 is SNEGSKA (reference sequence). V lost 6 bases and J lost 1; bases outside the gene matches: 10. CDR3 protein: CSAGTSGTLRGTDTQYF. The CDR3 nucleotides read TGCAGTGCGGGGACTAGCGGGACCCTTAGGGGCACAGATACGCAGTATTTT.

Note on this clonotype: At one end the junction does not follow the germline gene, possibly because of a read error. The V gene is TRBV7-7, the J gene TRBJ2-5; no clear D gene. The CDR3 covers 13 residues. Germline CDR1 reads SSHAT; CDR2 reads FNYEAQ (reference sequence). CDR3 loop: CASSLALQETQYF. The CDR3 region has the DNA TGTGCTAGCAGCTTAGCCCTCCAAGAGACCCAGTACTTC.

The chain recombines TRBV29-1 with TRBJ1-2; D ambiguous. The CDR3 extends over 13 amino acids. The V gene's germline CDR1 is SQVTM and CDR2 ANQGSEA. The V end was cut by 7 bases, the J end by 1 base, with 13 bases between. CDR3 sequence reads: CSALEALNYGYTF. The CDR3 DNA follows: TGCAGCGCCCTCGAGGCGCTTAACTATGGCTACACCTTC.

The CDR3 here is CASSLVRGRPYTGELFF. Written as DNA, the CDR3 is TGTGCCAGCAGCTTAGTTCGGGGGAGACCATACACCGGGGAGCTGTTTTTT. This rearrangement joins TRBV7-2 to TRBJ2-2, with D possibly matching TRBD2 (6 bases). Germline V lookup: CDR1 SGHTA, CDR2 FQGNSA. V gave up 1 base and J gave up 3 bases, with 15 bases separating them. The CDR3 sequence is 17 residues long.

The chain employs TRBV5-1 and TRBJ1-5, with 8 nucleotides matching TRBD1. The CDR3 loop spans 15 amino acids. J lost 7 bases, V lost 0 bases, and 6 bases had no gene match. Germline lookup yields CDR1 SGHRS and CDR2 YFSETQ. The CDR3 nucleotides read TGCGCCAGCAGCTTGGGTCAGGGGGCAAAGCAGCCCCAGCATTTT. This sequence encodes CASSLGQGAKQPQHF. Filled out from reference TRBV5-1 and TRBJ1-5, the complete variable domain reads KAGVTQTPRYLIKTRGQQVTLSCSPISGHRSVSWYQQTPGQGLQFLFEYFSETQRNKGNFPGRFSGRQFSNSRSEMNVSTLELGDSALYLCASSLGQGAKQPQHFGDGTRLSIL.

This clonotype has a single count. The chain employs TRBV5-4 and TRBJ2-1; 9 nucleotides match TRBD2. This CDR3 is 16 amino acids long. Germline CDR1 reads SGHNT; CDR2 reads YYREEE (reference sequence). V was clipped by 4 bases and J by 5 bases; unmatched bases: 10. CDR3 sequence: CASSPIAGVGDNEQFF. For the CDR3, the DNA is TGTGCCAGCAGCCCTATAGCGGGAGTAGGCGACAATGAGCAGTTCTTC.

The gene calls are TRBV28 and TRBJ1-1; 9 positions agree with TRBD1. The CDR3 has 14 residues. V shed 4 bases and J 7 bases; nucleotides not matched to a gene: 7. The germline gives CDR1 MDHEN, CDR2 SYDVKM. The CDR3 loop is CASSYRGRPHEAFF. CDR3 sequence (DNA): TGTGCCAGCAGTTACAGGGGGCGCCCTCATGAAGCTTTCTTT.

This clonotype showed up just once. V usage is TRBV20-1 and J usage is TRBJ1-1; no firm D call. V lost 6 bases and J 0 bases, leaving 8 bases between the germline ends. CDR3 length: 12 residues. CDR1 and CDR2 from the germline V gene are DFQATT and SNEGSKA (reference sequence). The CDR3 bases are TGCAGTGCAACAGTCATGAACACTGAAGCTTTCTTT. The encoded protein is CSATVMNTEAFF.

This clonotype turned up a few times. J is TRBJ1-2 and V is TRBV12-3 or TRBV12-4; D is ambiguous. V lost 3 bases and J lost 5, with 10 bases in between. The CDR3 has 13 amino acids. The CDR3 coding sequence is TGTGCCAGCAGTTTGGGCGGACCTTATGGCTACACCTTC. Encoded protein: CASSLGGPYGYTF.

This chain joins TRBV3-1 and TRBJ2-2; 7 bases match TRBD1. The V segment lost 10 bases and the J segment 1 base; nucleotides outside the gene matches: 9. Germline V gene sequence: CDR1 LGHDT, CDR2 YNNKEL (reference sequence). The CDR3 sequence is 15 residues long. In DNA form, the CDR3 reads TGTGCCACCTCGAAGGGGGCAGGGAACACCGGGGAGCTGTTTTTT. Protein product: CATSKGAGNTGELFF.

The chain joins TRBV20-1 to TRBJ2-6, with unresolved D. The CDR3 has 15 residues. V lost 0 bases and J lost 0, with 6 bases in between. The V gene's germline CDR1 is DFQATT and CDR2 SNEGSKA (reference sequence). This CDR3 is CSARDSGSGANVLTF. Here the CDR3 DNA reads TGCAGTGCTAGAGATTCCGGCTCTGGGGCCAACGTCCTGACTTTC.